This T cell receptor beta chain originates from a study of CD8 T cells in Susac syndrome. cDNA came from around 0.5 to 1 ug RNA primed by random hexamers. Across 54 Vbeta and 13 Jbeta, immunoSEQ multiplex PCR amplified TCR beta CDR3. One entry per CDR3 protein, called by TCRdb with MiXCR from the immunoSEQ multiplex PCR reads. Altogether roughly 190,000 distinct CDR3 sequences are present, 85% to 95% being singletons, with the ten largest covering 0.085% to 0.13%. In blood CD8+ and CD4+ T cells, TCR beta underwent sequencing. It was healthy donors who served as the controls, matched for age and sex. The authors negatively isolated CD8+ and CD4+ T cells and FACS-enriched TEMRA cells. With 4 bases removed from V and 7 bases from J, the gap between germline ends came to 14 bases. This CDR3 has 13 amino acids. Germline values: CDR1 SQVTM, CDR2 ANQGSEA.

This clonotype was obtained from a human donor in good health. The sample consisted of CD4+ T cells from PBMCs. The V and J genes are TRBV29-1 and TRBJ2-1; no clear D. The CDR3 loop reads CSVGGTAGNEQFF. The CDR3 nucleotides are TGCAGCGTTGGAGGCACCGCTGGGAATGAGCAGTTCTTC.